The 3 T cell receptor beta chains given below trace back to one sample, sequenced in a study of cytomegalovirus exposure and HLA in healthy donors. The PCR was carried out with 60 Vbeta primers and 13 Jbeta primers. TCRdb keeps only in-frame clones here, not all; method: immunoSEQ multiplex PCR. The listing contains some 72,000 clones. Specimen: PBMCs. Source of these receptors: a man aged 40-49 years in good health and CMV-seronegative.

V is TRBV5-6 and J is TRBJ1-5; maybe TRBD1 (6 bases). From germline, CDR1 is SGHDT and CDR2 YYEEEE. The CDR3 is 14 amino acids. V lost 3 bases, J lost 3 bases, and 10 bases lay in between. The CDR3 loop reads CASSWGQANQPQHF. The CDR3, as DNA: TGTGCCAGCAGCTGGGGGCAGGCCAATCAGCCCCAGCATTTT.

The chain couples TRBV29-1 to TRBJ2-3; D is unclear. Germline loops: CDR1 SQVTM, CDR2 ANQGSEA. The V and J ends lost 4 bases and 0 bases respectively, with 8 bases between them. The CDR3 has 13 amino acids. This chain's CDR3 is CSVAPQSTDTQYF. In DNA form, the CDR3 reads TGCAGCGTTGCGCCACAAAGCACAGATACGCAGTATTTT.

The CDR3 sequence: CASTEQGGETQYF. The CDR3 bases are TGTGCCAGCACGGAACAGGGGGGAGAGACCCAGTACTTC. The chain is built from TRBV2 and TRBJ2-5, with 8 bases aligning to TRBD1. J gave up 4 bases and V 7 bases, and 5 bases lay outside the gene matches. The CDR3 sequence is 13 residues long. Germline assignment: CDR1 SNHLY and CDR2 FYNNEI.